The 28 T cell receptor beta chains below all came from one sample that was sequenced in a study of shared clonotypes between healthy human individuals. TCRdb keeps only in-frame clones here, not all; method: immunoSEQ multiplex PCR. Of about half a million clones listed, about 80% are singletons. Sequenced: PBMCs. Receptors were obtained from a woman in her thirties or forties in good health. Some clones in this sample may be carry-over from other donors' samples.

CDR3 DNA sequence: TGTGCCAGCAGCGTAGAGGCAGGGGGAAACACCATATATTTT. Its translation: CASSVEAGGNTIYF. This rearrangement joins TRBV9 to TRBJ1-3; maybe TRBD1 (5 bases). The ends were cut back, 0 bases at V and 4 bases at J, with 8 bases in the middle. The CDR3 is 14 residues long. Germline V lookup: CDR1 SGDLS, CDR2 YYNGEE.

The chain couples TRBV19 to TRBJ1-5, with 8 bases lining up with TRBD1. The CDR3 length is 15 residues. CDR1 and CDR2 from the germline V gene are LNHDA and SQIVND (reference sequence). V shed 4 bases, J shed 3 bases, and the junction held 5 bases outside the gene matches. CDR3 sequence (DNA): TGTGCCAGTAGTACGGGACAGGCCTACAATCAGCCCCAGCATTTT. Protein product: CASSTGQAYNQPQHF.

The chain combines TRBV7-9 with TRBJ1-4; the D gene is possibly TRBD1 (5 bases). Germline V CDR1 and CDR2: SEHNR, FQNEAQ (reference sequence). V was cut by 4 bases and J by 0 bases, with 9 bases left in between. There are 15 residues in the CDR3. Here the CDR3 DNA reads TGTGCCAGCAGCTCCCGCAGGGCAACTAATGAAAAACTGTTTTTT. It is translated as CASSSRRATNEKLFF. Based on the CDR3 plus reference TRBV7-9 and TRBJ1-4, the full variable domain is DTGVSQNPRHKITKRGQNVTFRCDPISEHNRLYWYRQTLGQGPEFLTYFQNEAQLEKSRLLSDRFSAERPKGSFSTLEIQRTEQGDSAMYLCASSSRRATNEKLFFGSGTQLSVL.

V usage is TRBV7-9 and J usage is TRBJ2-3; 8 positions match TRBD1. The CDR3 extends over 16 amino acids. In germline, CDR1 is SEHNR, CDR2 FQNEAQ (reference sequence). J gave up 2 bases and V 6 bases, and 10 bases lay outside the gene matches. Here the CDR3 DNA reads TGTGCCAGCAGGAGACAGGGGCAAGGATTCACAGATACGCAGTATTTT. It is translated as CASRRQGQGFTDTQYF.

This chain joins TRBV27 and TRBJ2-7; TRBD1 aligns across 9 bases. Germline-derived CDR1 and CDR2 are MNHEY and SMNVEV (reference sequence). The CDR3 runs 15 residues. V shed 6 bases, J shed 2 bases, and the junction held 8 bases outside the gene matches. CDR3 sequence (DNA): TGTGCCAGCAGGGCTACGACAGGGGGTACCTACGAGCAGTACTTC. This gives the protein CASRATTGGTYEQYF.

J is TRBJ2-1 and V is TRBV6-4; D possibly corresponds to TRBD2 (6 bases). The CDR3 is 14 amino acids. Germline lookup yields CDR1 MRHNA and CDR2 SNTAGT. V dropped 4 bases and J dropped 6 bases, with 13 bases sitting between them. In nucleotides, the CDR3 is TGTGCCAGCAGTGCCCAGGGACTGGGCAATGAGCAGTTCTTC. Amino acids: CASSAQGLGNEQFF.

CDR3 in DNA: TGTGCCAGCTCCCCGGGACTAGTTGGGAAAAACATTCAGTACTTC. Translation gives CASSPGLVGKNIQYF. V and J are TRBV2 and TRBJ2-4; TRBD2 matches 8 bases. Germline V lookup: CDR1 SNHLY, CDR2 FYNNEI. CDR3 length: 15 amino acids. Trimming removed 8 bases from V and 4 bases from J; junction bases left unmatched: 10.

The chain is built from TRBV6-5 and TRBJ2-3; D may be TRBD1 (6 bases). In germline, CDR1 is MNHEY, CDR2 SVGAGI. The CDR3 has 11 amino acids. V shed 5 bases and J shed 6 bases, with 6 bases lying between them. The CDR3 here is CASSTGDTQYF. Written as DNA, the CDR3 is TGTGCCAGCAGTACAGGGGATACGCAGTATTTT.

This chain links TRBV18 with TRBJ2-7; 9 nucleotides align to TRBD2. Germline assignment: CDR1 KGHSH and CDR2 LQKENI. The CDR3 runs to 15 residues. V lost 3 bases to trimming and J lost 4 bases; unmatched junction nucleotides: 7. The CDR3 spells CASSPLAGAGYEQYF. CDR3 nucleotides: TGTGCCAGCTCACCCTTAGCGGGAGCGGGGTACGAGCAGTACTTC. Using reference TRBV18 and TRBJ2-7 for the parts outside the CDR3, the full variable domain is NAGVMQNPRHLVRRRGQEARLRCSPMKGHSHVYWYRQLPEEGLKFMVYLQKENIIDESGMPKERFSAEFPKEGPSILRIQQVVRGDSAAYFCASSPLAGAGYEQYFGPGTRLTVT.

V and J are TRBV28 and TRBJ1-5; D gene uncertain. Germline V gene data show CDR1 as MDHEN and CDR2 as SYDVKM. The CDR3 runs 17 residues. The V gene lost 3 bases and the J gene lost 0 bases, with 15 bases spanning the gap. CDR3 nucleotide sequence: TGTGCCAGCAGTTTTGTTCCGGCGGGGTATAGCAATCAGCCCCAGCATTTT. It codes for CASSFVPAGYSNQPQHF.

This clone was counted only a few times. This rearrangement joins TRBV5-5 to TRBJ2-7, with TRBD1 matching 9 bases. Germline CDR1 reads SGHKS; CDR2 reads YYEKEE (reference sequence). Trimming at V came to 4 bases and at J to 2 bases, leaving 1 base not matched to a gene. This CDR3 has 13 residues. For the CDR3, the DNA is TGTGCCAGCAGCCGGGACAGGGCCTACGAGCAGTACTTC. Translating it yields CASSRDRAYEQYF. The full variable domain, with the rest looked up from reference TRBV5-5 and TRBJ2-7, is DAGVTQSPTHLIKTRGQQVTLRCSPISGHKSVSWYQQVLGQGPQFIFQYYEKEERGRGNFPDRFSARQFPNYSSELNVNALLLGDSALYLCASSRDRAYEQYFGPGTRLTVT.

This clone was observed a few times. V usage is TRBV30 and J usage is TRBJ1-4; D is possibly TRBD1 (6 bases). Deletions cut 3 bases from V and 8 bases from J, with 19 bases between. There are 15 residues in the CDR3. Germline CDR1 is GTSNPN and CDR2 is SVGIG (reference sequence). The CDR3 region has the DNA TGTGCCTGGAGAGTTCCGGGACACCTGGCGGAAAAACTGTTTTTT. It translates to CAWRVPGHLAEKLFF.

The rearrangement links TRBV18 to TRBJ2-2; 7 nucleotides match TRBD1. J was trimmed by 5 bases and V by 3 bases; bases with no gene match: 6. CDR3 length: 15 residues. Germline V gene sequence: CDR1 KGHSH, CDR2 LQKENI. Written as DNA, the CDR3 is TGTGCCAGCTCACCCACGACAGGGCCGACCGGGGAGCTGTTTTTT. Its translation: CASSPTTGPTGELFF.

This clone was detected a few times. The chain uses TRBV2 and TRBJ2-7; D not resolved. Per germline, CDR1 SNHLY and CDR2 FYNNEI. The CDR3 is 11 amino acids. V lost 3 bases, J lost 7 bases, and 7 bases lay in between. CDR3: CASSDHQEQYF. The CDR3 bases are TGTGCCAGCAGTGATCACCAGGAGCAGTACTTC.

The V and J genes are TRBV19 and TRBJ1-4; 9 bases match TRBD1. The V and J ends lost 7 bases and 2 bases, in that order; junction bases with no gene match: 8. The CDR3 sequence is 16 residues long. Germline CDR1 is LNHDA and CDR2 is SQIVND (reference sequence). The CDR3 bases are TGTGCCAGTAAAGGACAGGGGCCCGCGACTAATGAAAAACTGTTTTTT. This gives the protein CASKGQGPATNEKLFF.

The J gene is TRBJ1-3, the V gene TRBV30, with D unresolved. The CDR3 is made up of 15 amino acids. Trimming pared 0 bases from V and 0 bases from J, leaving 9 bases between. CDR1 and CDR2 from the germline V gene are GTSNPN and SVGIG (reference sequence). In nucleotides, the CDR3 is TGTGCCTGGAGTGTACGGCCCTTCTCTGGAAACACCATATATTTT. Encoded protein: CAWSVRPFSGNTIYF.

The chain recombines TRBV6-6 with TRBJ2-4; possibly TRBD2 for D (6 bases). The CDR3 spans 13 residues. Germline CDR1 and CDR2: MNHNY and SVGAGI (reference sequence). Trimming removed 4 bases at V and 9 bases at J, with 13 bases between. In nucleotides, the CDR3 is TGTGCCAGCAGTTCGGGTGGGGGGACCATTCAGTACTTC. It encodes CASSSGGGTIQYF.

As concerns this clone: At one of its ends the junction is not consistent with the germline gene, which may arise from a read error. The chain combines TRBV7-7 with TRBJ2-7; 8 bases align to TRBD2. Germline V gene lookup returns CDR1 SSHAT and CDR2 FNYEAQ (reference sequence). The CDR3 has 16 residues. The CDR3 DNA sequence: TGTGCTAGCAGCCCCGGCAGGTCTAGCGGGCCCTACGAGCAGTACTTC. It is translated as CASSPGRSSGPYEQYF.

This clone has a single count. The chain joins TRBV11-2 to TRBJ2-3; 7 bases line up with TRBD2. Trimming cost V 8 bases and J 2 bases; bases outside gene matches: 10. This CDR3 has 15 amino acids. The germline V gene has CDR1 SGHAT and CDR2 FQNNGV. The CDR3, as DNA: TGTGCCAGCTCGCGCGGGGGATCCTACACAGATACGCAGTATTTT. Translating it yields CASSRGGSYTDTQYF.

V and J are TRBV10-3 and TRBJ1-5; D may be TRBD1 (5 bases). The CDR3 is 13 amino acids. Germline CDR1 and CDR2: ENHRY and SYGVKD. Trimming shortened V by 4 bases and J by 6 bases, and 10 bases separated the two germline ends. The CDR3 reads CAISGEGIQPQHF. DNA of the CDR3: TGTGCCATCAGTGGTGAGGGGATTCAGCCCCAGCATTTT.

Only one count was recorded for this clone. The chain employs TRBV4-2 and TRBJ2-7, with D perhaps matching TRBD2 (6 bases). The CDR3 extends over 15 amino acids. The germline gives CDR1 LGHNA, CDR2 YNFKEQ. V shed 5 bases and J shed 0 bases, with 14 bases lying between them. In DNA, the CDR3 is TGTGCCAGCAGCTTAGGCGGGGCGAGCTCCTACGAGCAGTACTTC. Translated, it gives CASSLGGASSYEQYF.

This clone appeared a few times. This chain connects TRBV28 to TRBJ1-3; D is unresolved. From germline, CDR1 is MDHEN and CDR2 SYDVKM. This CDR3 comprises 14 residues. Trimming removed 5 bases at V and 4 bases at J, with 12 bases between. The CDR3 DNA follows: TGTGCCAGCAGTACCAGCGGGGTCGGAAACACCATATATTTT. This translates into CASSTSGVGNTIYF. The full variable domain, completed using reference TRBV28 and TRBJ1-3, is DVKVTQSSRYLVKRTGEKVFLECVQDMDHENMFWYRQDPGLGLRLIYFSYDVKMKEKGDIPEGYSVSREKKERFSLILESASTNQTSMYLCASSTSGVGNTIYFGEGSWLTVV.

This clone was seen only once. The rearrangement uses TRBV21-1 and TRBJ1-5; the DNA was not used to check the table's D call, TRBD1. TRBV21-1 is recorded as a pseudogene. The CDR3 loop spans 15 amino acids. The CDR3 DNA sequence: TGTGCCAGCAGCCCTCCTGACAGGGACAATCAGCCCCAGCATTTT. Amino acids: CASSPPDRDNQPQHF.

The chain employs TRBV7-2 and TRBJ2-7, with D perhaps matching TRBD1 or TRBD2 (5 bases each). In germline, CDR1 is SGHTA, CDR2 FQGNSA. The CDR3 sequence is 14 residues long. Trimming cost V 7 bases and J 2 bases, with 15 bases left between them. CDR3 nucleotide sequence: TGTGCCAGCAACCCCTCGGGACCAACCTACGAGCAGTACTTC. This encodes CASNPSGPTYEQYF. Full variable domain (missing parts from reference TRBV7-2 and TRBJ2-7): GAGVSQSPSNKVTEKGKDVELRCDPISGHTALYWYRQSLGQGLEFLIYFQGNSAPDKSGLPSDRFSAERTGGSVSTLTIQRTQQEDSAVYLCASNPSGPTYEQYFGPGTRLTVT.

In this sample, this clone turned up a few times. CDR3 sequence (DNA): TGTGCCAGCAGCCCTAGCGGGAGTGGCACCGGGGAGCTGTTTTTT. It is translated as CASSPSGSGTGELFF. The genes are TRBV11-1 and TRBJ2-2; 10 bases align to TRBD2. V lost 5 bases to trimming and J lost 4 bases; unmatched junction nucleotides: 4. CDR3 length equals 15 residues. Germline V CDR1 and CDR2: SGHAT, FQDESV (reference sequence).

The chain links TRBV29-1 to TRBJ1-1; D unclear. The germline V gene encodes CDR1 SQVTM and CDR2 ANQGSEA. V lost 0 bases and J 5 bases, leaving 10 bases between the germline ends. CDR3 length: 13 amino acids. CDR3: CSVEEGRGTEAFF. The CDR3 DNA follows: TGCAGCGTTGAAGAGGGCCGAGGGACTGAAGCTTTCTTT.

The chain recombines TRBV4-1 with TRBJ2-7, with 9 bases identical to TRBD2. This CDR3 is 16 amino acids long. Trimming cost V 0 bases and J 0 bases; bases outside gene matches: 3. CDR1 MGHRA and CDR2 YSYEKL come from the germline V gene. DNA for the CDR3: TGCGCCAGCAGCCAAGAGTATAGCGGGAGCTCCTACGAGCAGTACTTC. Translated, it gives CASSQEYSGSSYEQYF.

V and J are TRBV2 and TRBJ2-2; 8 bases are a match to TRBD1. After removal of 4 bases from V and 6 bases from J, the junction contained 4 bases not matched to a gene. Germline lookup yields CDR1 SNHLY and CDR2 FYNNEI. CDR3 length: 14 residues. CDR3 loop: CASSVTGGPGELFF. As DNA, the CDR3 is TGTGCCAGCAGTGTCACAGGGGGGCCCGGGGAGCTGTTTTTT.